This T cell receptor (beta chain) was observed in a study of regulatory T cells in long-lasting Graves disease (dated by TCRdb to about 2021). For the wider study: In the newly diagnosed Graves' disease group, patients had been taking antithyroid drugs for less than 3 months. This study used TCR sequencing and RNA sequencing of peripheral blood to compare persistent Graves' disease patients against newly diagnosed Graves' disease patients. The study was conducted in China and was registered as a clinical trial. A total of around 33 samples were covered by TCR sequencing, comprising around 13 persistent and around 20 newly diagnosed Graves' disease patients. What the work shows at the level of the full study, not this receptor alone: TRBV28, TRBJ1-2 and TRBJ2-5 were preferentially used in persistent disease, while TRBV20-1 and TRBJ2-1 were favored in newly diagnosed disease. The small sample size was acknowledged by the authors as a limitation that may reduce accuracy. Sequencing and analysis were limited to the TCR beta chain. Compared with newly diagnosed patients, persistent Graves' disease patients had lower TCR Shannon entropy and fewer highly expanded clones, which suggests clonal expansion. Only peripheral blood was studied, because thyroid tissue, the primary lesion, was inaccessible. More public clonotypes were shared among persistent patients (approximately 3,000) than among newly diagnosed patients (966).

The receptor library was made with multiplex PCR. The sample was run on an Illumina HiSeq 4000. To build TCR beta libraries, CDR3 regions were amplified by Arm-PCR using iRepertoire HTBI primers. Gel purification was performed on PCR products prior to sequencing. As for the authors' bioinformatics: Across samples, some 62 TRBV and 14 TRBJ segments were identified and used for gene usage analysis of CDR3 amino acid clonotypes. Filtered high-quality paired reads were merged into contigs using COPE and FqMerger. BLAST was used to align contigs to the IMGT TRBV, TRBD and TRBJ reference genes, and CDR3 was defined following IMGT. Clonotypes above 0.1% frequency were classified as highly expanded clones. Repertoire diversity was measured by Shannon entropy, and V-J evenness by the Gini coefficient. A clonotype found in more than one individual was treated as public. Using fastp at Q25 and MiXCR, TCRdb reprocessed the public reads and kept productive beta chains. Entries are consolidated by CDR3 protein sequence, retaining the most common genes and DNA. None of the V and J calls come from the authors' own analysis; TCRdb made them. The sample table lists some 500,000 distinct CDR3 sequences, around an eighth of them with a count of one. The top ten hold under 10% of the sample.

The germline V end is reduced by 6 bases and the J end by 2 bases; junction bases left unmatched: 6. From the cysteine up to the phenylalanine, the CDR3 has a length of 15 residues. The entry retains the CDR3 DNA only, 45 bases that are in frame from base 1. CDR1 and CDR2, per the germline V gene (reference sequence), are MNHEY and SMNVEV. As regards this clonotype: The antigen this receptor binds is unknown. No clone much larger than this one lies a single base away; base qualities are absent.

The sample's time point label, decoded: newly diagnosed GD, antithyroid drugs for less than 3 months. For both TCR sequencing and RNA sequencing, RNA was extracted from PBMCs in TRIzol. The diagnosis of Graves' disease was made according to American Thyroid Association guidelines. Patients were recruited from an endocrinology department in Xi'an, China. Each patient gave roughly 10 milliliters of peripheral blood, collected in an EDTA anticoagulant tube. Ficoll Paque Plus density gradient separation was used to isolate PBMCs, and no further T cell sorting was done. RNA quality was checked with an Agilent 2100 Bioanalyzer and agarose gel, and concentration with a NanoDrop 2000. The same data also went into a second study, on T cells in Graves' hyperthyroidism and ophthalmopathy. That second report states: Stable Graves' hyperthyroidism was defined as no progression to ophthalmopathy during 18 months of follow-up. Hyperthyroidism patients were aged 18 to 65 years and newly diagnosed, with disease duration of less than 2 months. Patients with uncontrolled infections, other autoimmune diseases, pregnancy or lactation were excluded. Diagnoses relied on clinical symptoms, serum thyroxine and TRAb, thyroid ultrasound and orbital computed tomography. The TCR CDR3 was subjected to a first round of RT-PCR using the HTBI primer set and the Qiagen OneStep RT-PCR kit. Blood samples also contained most of the expanded thyroid clonotypes (frequency above 0.001), which suggests that blood repertoires may reflect thyroid immune responses. A model built on a 13 V-J signature distinguished ophthalmopathy from stable hyperthyroidism, reaching 87.88% sensitivity and about 81% specificity in cross-validation and 80%/75% in testing. During validation, the model predicted progression to ophthalmopathy a median of roughly six months ahead of onset, with 60% to 71% sensitivity and more than 72% specificity. To identify distinguishing TCR V-J signatures, a discovery cohort of around 100 patients was used, comprising under 45 with Graves' ophthalmopathy and 57 with stable Graves' hyperthyroidism. Whether ophthalmopathy could be predicted prospectively was tested in an independent validation cohort made up of under 20 hyperthyroidism patients plus 17 patients who later progressed to ophthalmopathy. The approximately 90 discovery patients were divided at random into training and test sets in a 7:3 ratio. The study also compared thyroid tissue and blood T-cell repertoires from several Graves' hyperthyroidism patients. Once sampling was done, hyperthyroidism patients were given methimazole at a starting dose of 30 mg daily, whereas ophthalmopathy patients were given high-dose intravenous methylprednisolone. A second multiplex PCR round built the libraries, followed by size selection and purification. Paired-end sequencing of the libraries was performed with 100 bp reads on an Illumina HiSeq2000. SOAPnuke was used to process the raw data, throwing out any read that contained adapters or uncalled bases, had a mean Phred below 15, or lacked an exact constant-primer or identifier match. COPE v1.2.5 was used to merge high-quality paired reads, and clonotypes were defined as unique nucleotide sequences. MiTCR v1.1 was used to align clonotypes to the IMGT TRBV, TRBD and TRBJ reference segments. The analysis was restricted to V-J combinations with a frequency above 0.0001, which together covered 99% to 99.2% of the repertoires. A TCS score was defined as the ratio between F50 (clonal expansion) and ExV (chaos), using BLOSUM62-based TCRdist between CDR3 peptides within each V-J. Welch's t-statistics and random forest reduced 514 V-J features to about 13, which were used in a naive Bayes classifier (R e1071). Sample size was not statistically predetermined, and investigators were not blinded to group allocation. The paper describes TCR Vbeta CDR3 sequencing of 130 to 150 peripheral blood samples, made up of 40 to 45 ophthalmopathy patients, over 70 hyperthyroidism patients and 17 progressor patients.

The clonotype was recovered from a man aged 30 to 45 with Graves disease. Donor details come from another sample of the same person, matched by shared clones. This specimen consisted of peripheral blood mononuclear cells (PBMCs), obtained at new diagnosis, from a patient treated with antithyroid drugs. The sequence is built from TRBV27 and TRBJ2-7; the junction holds 11 bases that match TRBD2. The sequence in DNA is TGTGCCAGCAGCAAGACTAGCGGGACACCCTACGAGCAGTACTTC. This translates into CASSKTSGTPYEQYF.